This TCR beta chain derives from a study of blood T cell repertoires in COVID-19 (dated by TCRdb to 2020 to 2022). For context, the study as a whole: The collaborator samples originated in the United States, Italy and Spain and spanned the acute and convalescent phases of COVID-19. The material from the prospective study consisted of cDNA or gDNA derived from T cells, B-cell-depleted T cells, or PBMCs. Subjects who had been exposed to COVID-19, were actively infected with it, or had recovered from it provided the deeply sampled blood TCRbeta repertoires that made up the dataset. The repertoires were released in a freely available public database intended as a resource for research on the immune response to SARS-CoV-2. The samples were drawn from the first 160 participants of the ongoing ImmuneRACE study and from more than 1,000 subjects provided by 6 global collaborators. Nearly every sample came with metadata listing a de-identified subject ID, COVID-19 status, age in years and sex. HLA class I and class II types, where available, came from metadata supplied by the sample provider rather than from assay-based typing. Findings and caveats that apply to the study as a whole: Clinical and demographic metadata were provided uncurated, with the amount varying by source and participant.

The germline V gene encodes CDR1 MDHEN and CDR2 SYDVKM. The CDR3, cysteine through phenylalanine, is 13 amino acids long. Only the CDR3 part of the read is kept: 39 bases, read in frame from the first base. Trimmed from V: 8 bases; trimmed from J: 6 bases; junction bases lacking a gene match: 5. In the prospective study, participants were about 18 to 100 years old, resided in about two dozen geographic areas of the United States, and were enrolled through a virtual design. In the prospective study, cohorts were assigned on the basis of participant-reported clinical history obtained from a screening survey and a study questionnaire. ImmuneRACE Cohort 3 recovered participants were defined by two consecutive negative NP/OP PCR tests, healthcare professional clearance, or symptom resolution. Mobile phlebotomists in the prospective study collected whole blood, serum and a nasopharyngeal or oropharyngeal swab from every participant. Additional blood draws and questionnaires over an approximately two-month period could optionally be provided by prospective study participants. Before DNA extraction, blood samples from the prospective study were shipped at room temperature or frozen.

TCRbeta CDR3 regions were amplified from genomic DNA using the immunoSEQ Assay, a bias-controlled multiplex PCR. On the authors' methods: Nucleated cell counts per sample were estimated from amplification of reference gene primers within the assay. To quantify the absolute abundance of each unique TCRbeta CDR3 rearrangement, sequence reads were collapsed and filtered. Productive Simpson clonality was computed per sample as the square root of Simpson's diversity index over productive rearrangements. The table comes from immuneACCESS by way of TCRdb, which keeps in-frame sequences with V and J called. Part of the clones is missing from these tables; in studies checked, under half for an unresolved V gene and the rest for unknown reasons. From that table come the V and J calls and clone size; the DNA was used to work out D and trimming. In this sample the table shows under 500,000 clones, 80% to 90% of which occur a single time. The ten top clones hold around 1.1% of the sample.

A note on this clone: No cognate antigen has been identified for it. No base-level quality is on record; no much larger clone is a single base apart.

The receptor was derived from a man aged 25 to 40 who had recovered from COVID-19. The sequenced material came from PBMCs or T cells enriched from blood (not recorded which). The rearrangement combines TRBV28 with TRBJ1-4; 8 junctional bases match TRBD1. CDR3 region: CASSGGHHEKLFF. The DNA is TGTGCCAGCTCAGGGGGCCATCATGAAAAACTGTTTTTT.